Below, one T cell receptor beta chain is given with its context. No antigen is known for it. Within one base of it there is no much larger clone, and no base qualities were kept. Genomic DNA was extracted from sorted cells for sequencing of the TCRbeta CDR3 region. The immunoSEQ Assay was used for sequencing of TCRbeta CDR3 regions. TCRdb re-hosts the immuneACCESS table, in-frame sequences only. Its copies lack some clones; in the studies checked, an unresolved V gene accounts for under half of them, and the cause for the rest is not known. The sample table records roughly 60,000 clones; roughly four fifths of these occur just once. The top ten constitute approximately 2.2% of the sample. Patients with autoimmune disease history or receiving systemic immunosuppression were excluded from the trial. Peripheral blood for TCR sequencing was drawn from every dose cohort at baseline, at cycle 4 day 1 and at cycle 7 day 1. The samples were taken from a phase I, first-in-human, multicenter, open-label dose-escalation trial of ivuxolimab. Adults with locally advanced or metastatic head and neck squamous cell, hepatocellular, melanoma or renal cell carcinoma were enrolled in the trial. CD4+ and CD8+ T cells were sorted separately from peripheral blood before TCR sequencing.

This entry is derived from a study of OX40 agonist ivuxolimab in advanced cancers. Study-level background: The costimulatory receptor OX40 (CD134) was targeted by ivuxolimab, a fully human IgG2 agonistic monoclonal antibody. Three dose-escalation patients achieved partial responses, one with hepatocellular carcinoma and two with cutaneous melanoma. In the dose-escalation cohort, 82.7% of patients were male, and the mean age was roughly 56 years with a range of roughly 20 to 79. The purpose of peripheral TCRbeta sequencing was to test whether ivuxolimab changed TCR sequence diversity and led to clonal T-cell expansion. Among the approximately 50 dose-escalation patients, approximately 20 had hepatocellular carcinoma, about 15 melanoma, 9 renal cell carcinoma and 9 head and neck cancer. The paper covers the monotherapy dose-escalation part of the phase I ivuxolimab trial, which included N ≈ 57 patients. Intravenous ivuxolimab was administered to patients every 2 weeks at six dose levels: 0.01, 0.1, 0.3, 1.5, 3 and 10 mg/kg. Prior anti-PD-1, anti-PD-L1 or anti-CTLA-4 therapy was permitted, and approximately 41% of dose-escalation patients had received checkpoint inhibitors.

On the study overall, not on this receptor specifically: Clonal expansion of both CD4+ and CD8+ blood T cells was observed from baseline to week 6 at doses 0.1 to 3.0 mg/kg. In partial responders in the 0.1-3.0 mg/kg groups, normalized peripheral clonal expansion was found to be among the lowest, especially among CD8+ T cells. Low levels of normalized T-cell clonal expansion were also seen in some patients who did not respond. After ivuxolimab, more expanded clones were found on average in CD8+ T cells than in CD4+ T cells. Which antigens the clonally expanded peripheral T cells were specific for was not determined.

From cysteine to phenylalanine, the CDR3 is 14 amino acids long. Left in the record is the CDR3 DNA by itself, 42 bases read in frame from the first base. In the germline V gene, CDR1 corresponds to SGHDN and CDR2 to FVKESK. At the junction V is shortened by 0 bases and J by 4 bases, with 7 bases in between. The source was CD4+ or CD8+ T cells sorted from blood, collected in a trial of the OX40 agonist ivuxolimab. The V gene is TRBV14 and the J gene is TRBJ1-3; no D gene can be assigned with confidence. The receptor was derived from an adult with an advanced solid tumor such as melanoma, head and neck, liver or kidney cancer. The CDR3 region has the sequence CASSQDLGGNTIYF. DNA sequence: TGTGCCAGCAGCCAAGATCTGGGGGGAAACACCATATATTTT.